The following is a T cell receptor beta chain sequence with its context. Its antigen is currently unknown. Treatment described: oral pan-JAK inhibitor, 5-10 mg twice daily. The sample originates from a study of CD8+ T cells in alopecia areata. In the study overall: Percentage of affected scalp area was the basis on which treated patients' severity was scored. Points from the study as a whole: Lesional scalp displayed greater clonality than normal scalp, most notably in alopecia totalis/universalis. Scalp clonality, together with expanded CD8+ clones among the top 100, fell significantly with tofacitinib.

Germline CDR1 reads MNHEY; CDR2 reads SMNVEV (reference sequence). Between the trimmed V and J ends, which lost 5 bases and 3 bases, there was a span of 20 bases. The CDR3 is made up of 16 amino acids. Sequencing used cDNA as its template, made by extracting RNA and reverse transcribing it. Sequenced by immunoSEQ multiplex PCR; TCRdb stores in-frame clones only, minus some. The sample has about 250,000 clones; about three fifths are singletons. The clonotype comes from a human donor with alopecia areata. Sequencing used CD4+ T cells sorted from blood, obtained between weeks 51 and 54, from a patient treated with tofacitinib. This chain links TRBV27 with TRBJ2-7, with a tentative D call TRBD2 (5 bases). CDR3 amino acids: CASSHVEATGGYEQYF. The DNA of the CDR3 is TGTGCCAGCAGTCATGTCGAGGCCACCGGAGGCTACGAGCAGTACTTC.